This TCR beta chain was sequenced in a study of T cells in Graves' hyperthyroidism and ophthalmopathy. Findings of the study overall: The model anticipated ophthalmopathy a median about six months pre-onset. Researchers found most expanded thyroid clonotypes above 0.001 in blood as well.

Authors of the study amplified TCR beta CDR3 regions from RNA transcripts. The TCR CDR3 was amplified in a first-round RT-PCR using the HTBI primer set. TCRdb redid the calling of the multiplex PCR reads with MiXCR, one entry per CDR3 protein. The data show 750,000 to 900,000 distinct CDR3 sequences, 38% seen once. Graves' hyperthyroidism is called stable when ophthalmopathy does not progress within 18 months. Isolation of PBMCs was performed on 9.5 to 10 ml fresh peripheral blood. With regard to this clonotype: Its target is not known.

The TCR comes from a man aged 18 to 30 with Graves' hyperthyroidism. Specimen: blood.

CDR3 region: CSASGGGYGYTF. Written as DNA, the CDR3 is TGCAGTGCTAGCGGGGGCGGCTATGGCTACACCTTC. The J gene is TRBJ1-2, the V gene TRBV20-1; tentatively, D is TRBD1 (6 bases). Germline lookup yields CDR1 DFQATT and CDR2 SNEGSKA (reference sequence). This CDR3 is 12 amino acids long. Trimming shortened V by 3 bases and J by 4 bases, and 9 bases separated the two germline ends.